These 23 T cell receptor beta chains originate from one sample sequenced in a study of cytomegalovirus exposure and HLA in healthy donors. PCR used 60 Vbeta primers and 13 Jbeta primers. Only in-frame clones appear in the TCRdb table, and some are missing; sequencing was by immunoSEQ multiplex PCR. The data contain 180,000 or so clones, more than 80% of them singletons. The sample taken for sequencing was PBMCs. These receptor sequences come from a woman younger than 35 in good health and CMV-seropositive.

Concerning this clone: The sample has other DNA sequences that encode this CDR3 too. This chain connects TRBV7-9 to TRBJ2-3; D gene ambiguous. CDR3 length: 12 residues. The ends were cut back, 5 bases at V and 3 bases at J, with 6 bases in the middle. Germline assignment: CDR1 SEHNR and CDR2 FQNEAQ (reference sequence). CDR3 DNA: TGTGCCAGCAGCCCCTCTACAGATACGCAGTATTTT. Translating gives CASSPSTDTQYF.

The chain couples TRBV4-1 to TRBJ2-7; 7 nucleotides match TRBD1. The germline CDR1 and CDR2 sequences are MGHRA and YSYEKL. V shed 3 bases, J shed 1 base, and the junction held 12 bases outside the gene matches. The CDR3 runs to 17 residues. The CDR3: CASSQGLRGPRSYEQYF. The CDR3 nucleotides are TGCGCCAGCAGCCAGGGTTTGAGGGGGCCTAGGTCCTACGAGCAGTACTTC.

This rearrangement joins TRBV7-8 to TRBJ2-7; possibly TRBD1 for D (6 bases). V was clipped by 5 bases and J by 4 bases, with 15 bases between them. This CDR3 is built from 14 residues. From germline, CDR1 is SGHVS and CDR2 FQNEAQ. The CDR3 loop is CASSRGQSLYEQYF. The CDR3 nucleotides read TGTGCCAGCAGCCGCGGACAGAGCCTTTACGAGCAGTACTTC.

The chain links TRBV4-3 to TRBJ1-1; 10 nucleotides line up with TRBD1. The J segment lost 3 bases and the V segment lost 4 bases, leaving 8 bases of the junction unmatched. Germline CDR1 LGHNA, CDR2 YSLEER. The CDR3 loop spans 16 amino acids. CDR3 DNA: TGCGCCAGCAGCCGGGGACAGGGGAATTTGGACACTGAAGCTTTCTTT. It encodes CASSRGQGNLDTEAFF.

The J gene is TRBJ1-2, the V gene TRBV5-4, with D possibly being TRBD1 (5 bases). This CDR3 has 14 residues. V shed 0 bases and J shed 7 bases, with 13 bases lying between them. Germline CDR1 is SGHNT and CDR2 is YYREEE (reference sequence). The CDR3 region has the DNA TGTGCCAGCAGCTTGGCCATGGAGGGGAGTGGCTACACCTTC. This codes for CASSLAMEGSGYTF.

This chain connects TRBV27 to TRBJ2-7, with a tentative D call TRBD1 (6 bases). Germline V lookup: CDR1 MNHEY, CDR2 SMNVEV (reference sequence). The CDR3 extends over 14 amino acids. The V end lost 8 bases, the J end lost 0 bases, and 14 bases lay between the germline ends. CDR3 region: CASGGPRDSYEQYF. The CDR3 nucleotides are TGTGCCAGCGGGGGCCCGAGGGACTCCTACGAGCAGTACTTC.

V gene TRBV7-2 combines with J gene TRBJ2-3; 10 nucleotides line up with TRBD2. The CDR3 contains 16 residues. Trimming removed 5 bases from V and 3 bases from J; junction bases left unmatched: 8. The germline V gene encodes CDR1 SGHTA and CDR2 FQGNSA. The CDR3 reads CASSPLAGAFTDTQYF. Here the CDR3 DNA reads TGTGCCAGCAGCCCTCTAGCGGGGGCATTTACAGATACGCAGTATTTT.

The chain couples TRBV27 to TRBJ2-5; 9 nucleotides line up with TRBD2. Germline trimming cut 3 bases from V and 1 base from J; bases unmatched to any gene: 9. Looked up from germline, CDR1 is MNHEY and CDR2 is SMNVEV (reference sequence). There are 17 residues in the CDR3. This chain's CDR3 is CASSFFPLAGSQETQYF. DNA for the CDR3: TGTGCCAGCAGTTTTTTCCCCCTAGCGGGGTCCCAAGAGACCCAGTACTTC.

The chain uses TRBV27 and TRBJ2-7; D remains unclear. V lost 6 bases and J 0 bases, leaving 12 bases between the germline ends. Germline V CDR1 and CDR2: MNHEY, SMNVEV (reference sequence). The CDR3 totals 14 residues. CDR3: CASSPGAGSYEQYF. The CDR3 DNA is TGTGCCAGCAGCCCAGGCGCTGGCTCCTACGAGCAGTACTTC.

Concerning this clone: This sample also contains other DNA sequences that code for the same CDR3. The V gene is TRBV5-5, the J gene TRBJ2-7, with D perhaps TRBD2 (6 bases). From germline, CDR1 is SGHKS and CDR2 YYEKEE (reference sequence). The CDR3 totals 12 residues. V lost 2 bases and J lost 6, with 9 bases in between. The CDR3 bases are TGTGCCAGCAGCTTCGGGGGTGCCGAGCAGTACTTC. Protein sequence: CASSFGGAEQYF.

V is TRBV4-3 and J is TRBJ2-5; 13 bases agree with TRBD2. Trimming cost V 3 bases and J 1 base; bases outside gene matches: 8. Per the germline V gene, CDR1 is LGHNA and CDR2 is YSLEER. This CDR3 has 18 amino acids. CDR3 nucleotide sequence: TGCGCCAGCAGCCACGGACTAGCGGGGGTAGGGGTCCAAGAGACCCAGTACTTC. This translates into CASSHGLAGVGVQETQYF.

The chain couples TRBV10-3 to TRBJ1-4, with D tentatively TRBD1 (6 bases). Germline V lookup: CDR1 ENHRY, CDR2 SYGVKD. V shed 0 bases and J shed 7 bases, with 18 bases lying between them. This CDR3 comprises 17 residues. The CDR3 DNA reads TGTGCCATCAGTGAGTCGATCCCAACAGGGTTGGGTGAAAAACTGTTTTTT. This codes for CAISESIPTGLGEKLFF.

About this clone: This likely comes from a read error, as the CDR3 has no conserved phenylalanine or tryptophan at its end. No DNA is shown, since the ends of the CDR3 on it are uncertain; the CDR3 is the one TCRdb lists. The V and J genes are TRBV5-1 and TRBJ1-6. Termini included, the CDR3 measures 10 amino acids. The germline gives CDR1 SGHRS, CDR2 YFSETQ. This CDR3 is CASSFGRVLS.

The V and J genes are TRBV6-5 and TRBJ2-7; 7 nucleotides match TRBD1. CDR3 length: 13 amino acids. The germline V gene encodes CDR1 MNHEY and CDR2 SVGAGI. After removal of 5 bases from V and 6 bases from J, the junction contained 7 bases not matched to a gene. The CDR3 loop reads CASSLRQGPEQYF. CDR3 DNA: TGTGCCAGCAGTCTAAGACAGGGCCCCGAGCAGTACTTC.

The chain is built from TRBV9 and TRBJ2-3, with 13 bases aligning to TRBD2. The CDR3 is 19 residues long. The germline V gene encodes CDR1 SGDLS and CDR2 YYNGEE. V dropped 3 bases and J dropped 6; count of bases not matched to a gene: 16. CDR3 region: CASSGTSGGARGPGDTQYF. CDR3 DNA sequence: TGTGCCAGCAGCGGTACTAGCGGGGGGGCCCGGGGTCCCGGGGATACGCAGTATTTT.

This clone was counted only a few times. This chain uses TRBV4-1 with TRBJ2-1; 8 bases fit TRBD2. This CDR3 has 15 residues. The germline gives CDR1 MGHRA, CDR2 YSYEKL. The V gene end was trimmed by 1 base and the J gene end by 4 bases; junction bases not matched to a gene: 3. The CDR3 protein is CASSQVTGGYNEQFF. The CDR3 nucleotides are TGCGCCAGCAGCCAAGTTACGGGGGGGTACAATGAGCAGTTCTTC.

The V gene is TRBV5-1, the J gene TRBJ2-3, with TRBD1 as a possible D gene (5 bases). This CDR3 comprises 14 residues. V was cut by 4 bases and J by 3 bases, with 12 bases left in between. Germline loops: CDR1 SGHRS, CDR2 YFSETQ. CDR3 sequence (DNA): TGCGCCAGCAGCCAAAGACAGATTACAGATACGCAGTATTTT. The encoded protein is CASSQRQITDTQYF. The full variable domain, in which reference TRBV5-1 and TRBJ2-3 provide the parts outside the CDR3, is KAGVTQTPRYLIKTRGQQVTLSCSPISGHRSVSWYQQTPGQGLQFLFEYFSETQRNKGNFPGRFSGRQFSNSRSEMNVSTLELGDSALYLCASSQRQITDTQYFGPGTRLTVL.

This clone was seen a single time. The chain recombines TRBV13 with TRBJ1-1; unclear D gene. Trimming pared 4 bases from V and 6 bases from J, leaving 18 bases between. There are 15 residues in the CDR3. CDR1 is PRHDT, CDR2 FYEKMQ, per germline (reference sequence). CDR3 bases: TGTGCCAGCAGCTGGGCATCACAGCTAAACTCTGAAGCTTTCTTT. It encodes CASSWASQLNSEAFF.

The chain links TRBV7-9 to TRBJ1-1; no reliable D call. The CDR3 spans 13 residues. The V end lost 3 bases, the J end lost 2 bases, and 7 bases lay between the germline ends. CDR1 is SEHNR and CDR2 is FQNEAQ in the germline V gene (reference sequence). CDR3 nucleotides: TGTGCCAGCAGCTTTACAGTTAACACTGAAGCTTTCTTT. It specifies CASSFTVNTEAFF.

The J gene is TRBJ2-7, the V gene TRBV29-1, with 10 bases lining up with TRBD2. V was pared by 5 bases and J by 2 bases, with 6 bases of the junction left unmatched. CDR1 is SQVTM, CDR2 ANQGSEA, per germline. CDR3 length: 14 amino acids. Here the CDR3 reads CSVITGTSAYEQYF. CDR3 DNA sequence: TGCAGCGTTATAACCGGGACTAGCGCCTACGAGCAGTACTTC.

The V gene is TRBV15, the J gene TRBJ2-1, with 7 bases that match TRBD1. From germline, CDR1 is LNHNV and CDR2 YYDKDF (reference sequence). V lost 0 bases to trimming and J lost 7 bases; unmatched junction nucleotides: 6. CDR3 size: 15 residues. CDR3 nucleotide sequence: TGTGCCACCAGCAGAGATAGGGCAGGGGGAAATGAGCAGTTCTTC. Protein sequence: CATSRDRAGGNEQFF. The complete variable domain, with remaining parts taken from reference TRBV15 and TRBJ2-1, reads DAMVIQNPRYQVTQFGKPVTLSCSQTLNHNVMYWYQQKSSQAPKLLFHYYDKDFNNEADTPDNFQSRRPNTSFCFLDIRSPGLGDTAMYLCATSRDRAGGNEQFFGPGTRLTVL.

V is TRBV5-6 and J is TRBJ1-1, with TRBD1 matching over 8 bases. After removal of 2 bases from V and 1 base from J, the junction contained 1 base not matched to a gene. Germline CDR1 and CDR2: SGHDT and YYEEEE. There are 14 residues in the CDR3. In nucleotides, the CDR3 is TGTGCCAGCAGCTTACAGGGGGGGAACACTGAAGCTTTCTTT. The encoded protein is CASSLQGGNTEAFF.

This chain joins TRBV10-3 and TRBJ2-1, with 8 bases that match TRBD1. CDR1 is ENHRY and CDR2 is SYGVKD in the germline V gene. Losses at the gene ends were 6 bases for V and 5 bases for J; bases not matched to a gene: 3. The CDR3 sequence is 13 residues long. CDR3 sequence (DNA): TGTGCCATCAGGCTACAGGGGGACAATGAGCAGTTCTTC. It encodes CAIRLQGDNEQFF.